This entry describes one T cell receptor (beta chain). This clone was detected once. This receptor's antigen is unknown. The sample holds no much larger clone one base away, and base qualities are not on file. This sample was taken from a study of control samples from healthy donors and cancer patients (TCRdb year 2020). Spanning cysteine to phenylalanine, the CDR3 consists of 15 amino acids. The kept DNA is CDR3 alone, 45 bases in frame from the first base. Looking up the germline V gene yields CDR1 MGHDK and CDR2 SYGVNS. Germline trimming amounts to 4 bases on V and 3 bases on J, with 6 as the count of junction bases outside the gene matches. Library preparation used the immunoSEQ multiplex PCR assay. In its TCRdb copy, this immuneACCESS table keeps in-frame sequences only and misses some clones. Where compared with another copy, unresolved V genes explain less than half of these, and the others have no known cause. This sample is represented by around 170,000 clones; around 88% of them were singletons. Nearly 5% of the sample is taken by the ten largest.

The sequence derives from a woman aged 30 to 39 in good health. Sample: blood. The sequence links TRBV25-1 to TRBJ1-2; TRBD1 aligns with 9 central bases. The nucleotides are TGTGCCAGCAGTGGAAGGGACAGGGTCGACTATGGCTACACCTTC. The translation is CASSGRDRVDYGYTF.